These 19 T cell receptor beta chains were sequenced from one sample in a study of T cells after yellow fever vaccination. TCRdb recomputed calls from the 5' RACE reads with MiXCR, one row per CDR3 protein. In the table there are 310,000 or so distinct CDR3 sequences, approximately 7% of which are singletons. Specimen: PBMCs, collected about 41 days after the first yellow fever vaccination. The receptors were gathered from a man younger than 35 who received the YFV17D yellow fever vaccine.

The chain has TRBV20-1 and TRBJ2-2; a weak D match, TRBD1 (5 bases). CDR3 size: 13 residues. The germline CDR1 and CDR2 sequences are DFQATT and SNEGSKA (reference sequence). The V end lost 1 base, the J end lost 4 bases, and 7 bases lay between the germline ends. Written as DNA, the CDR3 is TGCAGTGCTAGAGGGGGCTTCACCGGGGAGCTGTTTTTT. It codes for CSARGGFTGELFF.

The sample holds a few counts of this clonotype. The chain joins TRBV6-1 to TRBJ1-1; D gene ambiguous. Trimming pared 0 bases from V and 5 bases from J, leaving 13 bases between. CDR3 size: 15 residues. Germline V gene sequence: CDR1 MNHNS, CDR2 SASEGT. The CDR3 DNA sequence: TGTGCCAGCAGTGAAGCAGGGCAGCATTATACTGAAGCTTTCTTT. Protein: CASSEAGQHYTEAFF.

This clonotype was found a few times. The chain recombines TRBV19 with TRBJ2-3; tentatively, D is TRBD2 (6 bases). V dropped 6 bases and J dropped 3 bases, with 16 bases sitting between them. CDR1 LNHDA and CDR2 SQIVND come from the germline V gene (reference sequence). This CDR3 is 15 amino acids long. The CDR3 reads CASSLNGGKTDTQYF. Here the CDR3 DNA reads TGTGCCAGTAGCCTAAATGGAGGGAAGACAGATACGCAGTATTTT.

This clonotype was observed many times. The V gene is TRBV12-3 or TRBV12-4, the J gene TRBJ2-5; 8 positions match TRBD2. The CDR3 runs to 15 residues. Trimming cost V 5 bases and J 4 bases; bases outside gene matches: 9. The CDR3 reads CASSVTGGLRETQYF. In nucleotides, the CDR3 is TGTGCCAGCAGTGTGACGGGGGGGCTTCGAGAGACCCAGTACTTC.

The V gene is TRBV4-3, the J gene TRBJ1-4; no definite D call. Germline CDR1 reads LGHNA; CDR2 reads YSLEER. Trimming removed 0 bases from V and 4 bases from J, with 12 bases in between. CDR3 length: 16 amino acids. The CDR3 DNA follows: TGCGCCAGCAGCCAAGACAGTACCGGTAATAATGAAAAACTGTTTTTT. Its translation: CASSQDSTGNNEKLFF.

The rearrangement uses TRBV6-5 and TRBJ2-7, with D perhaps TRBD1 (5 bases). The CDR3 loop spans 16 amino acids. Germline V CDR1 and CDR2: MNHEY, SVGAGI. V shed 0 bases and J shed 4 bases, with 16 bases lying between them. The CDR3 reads CASSYSGAEIGYEQYF. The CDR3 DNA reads TGTGCCAGCAGTTACTCAGGGGCTGAGATTGGGTACGAGCAGTACTTC.

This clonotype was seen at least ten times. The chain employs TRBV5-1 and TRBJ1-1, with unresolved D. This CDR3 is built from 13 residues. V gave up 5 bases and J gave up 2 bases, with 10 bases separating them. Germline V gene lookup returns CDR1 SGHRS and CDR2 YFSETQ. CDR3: CASRIDPNTEAFF. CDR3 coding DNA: TGCGCCAGCAGAATTGACCCTAACACTGAAGCTTTCTTT.

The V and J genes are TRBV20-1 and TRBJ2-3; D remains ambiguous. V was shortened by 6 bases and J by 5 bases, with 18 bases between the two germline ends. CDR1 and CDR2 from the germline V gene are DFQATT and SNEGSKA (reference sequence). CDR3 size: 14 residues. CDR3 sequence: CSAGTGLPLDTQYF. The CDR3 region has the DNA TGCAGTGCCGGAACCGGGCTCCCCTTAGATACGCAGTATTTT.

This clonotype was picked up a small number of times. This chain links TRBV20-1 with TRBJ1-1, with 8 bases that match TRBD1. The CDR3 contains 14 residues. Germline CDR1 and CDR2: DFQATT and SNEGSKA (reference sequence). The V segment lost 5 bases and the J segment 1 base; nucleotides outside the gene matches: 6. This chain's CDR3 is CSAPDRGANTEAFF. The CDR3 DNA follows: TGCAGTGCTCCAGACAGGGGAGCGAACACTGAAGCTTTCTTT.

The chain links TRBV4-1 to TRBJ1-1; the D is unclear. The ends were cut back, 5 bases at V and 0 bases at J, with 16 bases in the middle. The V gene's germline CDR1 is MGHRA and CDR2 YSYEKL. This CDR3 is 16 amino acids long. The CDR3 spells CASSSREKALNTEAFF. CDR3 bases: TGCGCCAGCAGCTCCCGGGAAAAGGCTTTGAACACTGAAGCTTTCTTT.

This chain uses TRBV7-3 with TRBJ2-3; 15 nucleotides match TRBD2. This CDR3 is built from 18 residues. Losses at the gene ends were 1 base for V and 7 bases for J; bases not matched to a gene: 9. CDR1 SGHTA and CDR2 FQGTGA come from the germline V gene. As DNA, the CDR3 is TGTGCCAGCAGCTTAAATGTGGGACTAGCGGGGGGATCAAATACGCAGTATTTT. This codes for CASSLNVGLAGGSNTQYF.

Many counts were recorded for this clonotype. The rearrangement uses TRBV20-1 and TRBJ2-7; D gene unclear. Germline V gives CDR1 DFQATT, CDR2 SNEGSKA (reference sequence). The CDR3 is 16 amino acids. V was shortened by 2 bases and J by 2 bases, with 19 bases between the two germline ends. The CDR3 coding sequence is TGCAGTGCTAGAAGCTGGGCGGCGAAAGAAACCTACGAGCAGTACTTC. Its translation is CSARSWAAKETYEQYF.

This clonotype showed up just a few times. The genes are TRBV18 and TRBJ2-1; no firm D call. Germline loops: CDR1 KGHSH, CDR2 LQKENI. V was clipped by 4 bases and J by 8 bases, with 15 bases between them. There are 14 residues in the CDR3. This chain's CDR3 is CASSHLGSAYEQFF. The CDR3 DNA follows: TGTGCCAGCTCACATTTGGGATCAGCGTATGAGCAGTTCTTC.

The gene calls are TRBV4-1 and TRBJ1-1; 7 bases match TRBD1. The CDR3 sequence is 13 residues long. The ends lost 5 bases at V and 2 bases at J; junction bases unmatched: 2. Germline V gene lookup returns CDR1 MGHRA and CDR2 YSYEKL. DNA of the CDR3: TGCGCCAGCAGCGACAGGGAAAACACTGAAGCTTTCTTT. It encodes CASSDRENTEAFF.

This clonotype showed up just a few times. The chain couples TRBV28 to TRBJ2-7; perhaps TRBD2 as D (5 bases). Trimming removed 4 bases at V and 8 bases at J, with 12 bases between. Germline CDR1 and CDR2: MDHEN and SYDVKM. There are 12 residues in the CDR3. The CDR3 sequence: CASSSTRRKQYV. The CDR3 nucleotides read TGTGCCAGCAGTTCAACACGGAGGAAGCAGTACGTC.

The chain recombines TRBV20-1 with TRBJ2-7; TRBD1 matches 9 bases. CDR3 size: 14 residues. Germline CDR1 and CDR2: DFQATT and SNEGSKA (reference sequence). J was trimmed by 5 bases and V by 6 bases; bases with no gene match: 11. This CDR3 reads CSASGTGSFHEQYV. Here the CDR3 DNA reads TGCAGTGCATCCGGGACAGGGAGTTTTCACGAGCAGTACGTC.

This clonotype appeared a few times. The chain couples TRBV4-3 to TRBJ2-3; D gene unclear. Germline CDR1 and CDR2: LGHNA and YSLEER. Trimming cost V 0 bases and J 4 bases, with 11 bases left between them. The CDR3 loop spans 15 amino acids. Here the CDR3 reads CASSQEAPRPDTQYF. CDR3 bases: TGCGCCAGCAGCCAAGAAGCCCCCCGGCCAGATACGCAGTATTTT.

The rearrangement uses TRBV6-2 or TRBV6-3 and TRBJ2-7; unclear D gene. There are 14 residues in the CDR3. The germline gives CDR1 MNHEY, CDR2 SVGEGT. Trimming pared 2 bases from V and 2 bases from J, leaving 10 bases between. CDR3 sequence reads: CASSYAGGAYEQYV. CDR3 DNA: TGTGCCAGCAGTTACGCTGGTGGGGCCTACGAGCAGTACGTC.

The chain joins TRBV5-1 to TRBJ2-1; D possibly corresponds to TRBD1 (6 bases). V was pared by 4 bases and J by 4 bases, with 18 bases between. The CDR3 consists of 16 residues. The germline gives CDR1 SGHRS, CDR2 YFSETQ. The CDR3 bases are TGCGCCAGCAGCCGCTTTTTGGGGGCTGGGTACAATGAGCAGTTCTTC. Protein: CASSRFLGAGYNEQFF. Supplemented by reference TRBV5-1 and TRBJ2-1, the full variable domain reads KAGVTQTPRYLIKTRGQQVTLSCSPISGHRSVSWYQQTPGQGLQFLFEYFSETQRNKGNFPGRFSGRQFSNSRSEMNVSTLELGDSALYLCASSRFLGAGYNEQFFGPGTRLTVL.